The T cell receptor beta chain under discussion was sequenced for a study of T-cell memory formation after mild COVID-19. The CDR3 runs 13 residues. V dropped 7 bases and J dropped 5; count of bases not matched to a gene: 3. The germline V gene encodes CDR1 SGHVS and CDR2 FQNEAQ. Comment on this clonotype: Its target is not known.

5'RACE with constant-segment primers built TCRalpha and TCRbeta cDNA libraries with UMIs. TCRdb reprocessed the 5' RACE reads with MiXCR, giving one entry per CDR3 protein. The sample holds tens of thousands of distinct CDR3 sequences, over 9% seen once. Overall study findings and caveats: CD4+ contracting clones lay mainly in CM and EM, CD8+ ones in EMRA. Later expanders leaned CD4+, whereas clones that contracted between day 15 and 85 were balanced CD4/CD8. Pre-infection memory showed some responding clones, and this suggested that cross-reactive memory joined.

The specimen was PBMCs or a T cell subset sorted from them (not recorded which). The sequence was collected from an adult woman who had mild COVID-19 (a few samples of this study predate the infection). Cell type and time point are not known. The chain uses TRBV7-8 and TRBJ2-5, with TRBD1 matching over 11 bases. This chain's CDR3 is CASKDRGLETQYF. The CDR3, as DNA: TGTGCCAGCAAGGACAGGGGGCTGGAGACCCAGTACTTC.